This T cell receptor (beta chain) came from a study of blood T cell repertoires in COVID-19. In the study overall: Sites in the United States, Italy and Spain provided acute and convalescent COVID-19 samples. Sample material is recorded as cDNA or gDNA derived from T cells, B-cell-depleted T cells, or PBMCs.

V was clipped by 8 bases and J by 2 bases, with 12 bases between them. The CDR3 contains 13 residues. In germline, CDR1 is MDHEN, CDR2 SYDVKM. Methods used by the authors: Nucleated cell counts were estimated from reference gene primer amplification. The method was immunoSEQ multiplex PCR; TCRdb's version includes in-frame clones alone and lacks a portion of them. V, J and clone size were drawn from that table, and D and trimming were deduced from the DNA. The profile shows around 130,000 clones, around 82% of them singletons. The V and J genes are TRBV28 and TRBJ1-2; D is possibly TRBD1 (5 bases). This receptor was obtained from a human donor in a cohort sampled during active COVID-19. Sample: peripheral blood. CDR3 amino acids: CASEEPGNYGYTF. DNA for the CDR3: TGTGCCAGCGAAGAGCCAGGGAACTATGGCTACACCTTC.